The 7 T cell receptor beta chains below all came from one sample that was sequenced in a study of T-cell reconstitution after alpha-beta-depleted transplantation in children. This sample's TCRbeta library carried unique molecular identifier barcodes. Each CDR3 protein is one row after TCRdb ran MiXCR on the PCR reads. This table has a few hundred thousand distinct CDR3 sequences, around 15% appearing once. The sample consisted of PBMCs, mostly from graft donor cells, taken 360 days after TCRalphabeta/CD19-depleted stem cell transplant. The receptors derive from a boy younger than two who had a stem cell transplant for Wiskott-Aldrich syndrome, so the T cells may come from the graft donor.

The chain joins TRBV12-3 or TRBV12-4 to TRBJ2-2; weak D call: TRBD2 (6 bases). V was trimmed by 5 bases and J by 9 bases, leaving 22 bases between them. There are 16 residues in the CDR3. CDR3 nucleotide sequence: TGTGCCAGCAGTCCTATGACCGGGGGAGGCGGCAGGGAGCTGTTTTTT. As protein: CASSPMTGGGGRELFF.

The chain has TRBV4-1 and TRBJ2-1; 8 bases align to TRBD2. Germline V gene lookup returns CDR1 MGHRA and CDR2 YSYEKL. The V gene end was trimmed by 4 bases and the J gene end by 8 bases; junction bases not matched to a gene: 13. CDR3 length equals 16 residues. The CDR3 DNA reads TGCGCCAGCAGCCGGTCCTTGGGACTAGACTTCGATGAGCAGTTCTTC. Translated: CASSRSLGLDFDEQFF.

CDR3 in amino acids: CASSVGGFSTDTQYF. In DNA form, the CDR3 reads TGTGCCAGCAGCGTAGGCGGGTTTAGCACAGATACGCAGTATTTT. This chain joins TRBV9 and TRBJ2-3, with a tentative D call TRBD2 (5 bases). Trimming left V 0 bases short and J 0 bases short, with 8 bases between. Germline CDR1 SGDLS, CDR2 YYNGEE. The CDR3 totals 15 residues.

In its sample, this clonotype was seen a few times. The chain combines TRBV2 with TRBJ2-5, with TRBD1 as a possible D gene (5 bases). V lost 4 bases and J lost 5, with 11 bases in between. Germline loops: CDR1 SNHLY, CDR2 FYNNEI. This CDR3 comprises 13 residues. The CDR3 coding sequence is TGTGCCAGCAGTGTAGGGGAATGGGAGACCCAGTACTTC. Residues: CASSVGEWETQYF.

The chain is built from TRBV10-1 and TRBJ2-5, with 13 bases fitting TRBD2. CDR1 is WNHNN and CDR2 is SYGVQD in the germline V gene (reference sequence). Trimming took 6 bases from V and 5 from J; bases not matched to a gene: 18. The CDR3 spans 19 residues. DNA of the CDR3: TGCGCCAGCAGCTCTCCCCCCCCCATTACTAGCGGGGGGGACGAGACCCAGTACTTC. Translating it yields CASSSPPPITSGGDETQYF.

CDR3 DNA sequence: TGTGCCAGCAGTCCAAGTGGGTTGGGTTTTTACGCCGGAAACACCATATATTTT. Its translation: CASSPSGLGFYAGNTIYF. This chain uses TRBV3-1 with TRBJ1-3, with unresolved D. CDR1 and CDR2 from the germline V gene are LGHDT and YNNKEL (reference sequence). V gave up 6 bases and J gave up 4 bases, with 25 bases separating them. This CDR3 contains 18 residues.

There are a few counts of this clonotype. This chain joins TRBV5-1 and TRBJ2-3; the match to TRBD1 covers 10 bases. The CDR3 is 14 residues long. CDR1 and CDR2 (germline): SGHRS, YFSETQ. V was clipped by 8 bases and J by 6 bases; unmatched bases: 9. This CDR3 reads CASSGTGEVDTQYF. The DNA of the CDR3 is TGCGCCAGTTCCGGGACAGGGGAGGTGGATACGCAGTATTTT.